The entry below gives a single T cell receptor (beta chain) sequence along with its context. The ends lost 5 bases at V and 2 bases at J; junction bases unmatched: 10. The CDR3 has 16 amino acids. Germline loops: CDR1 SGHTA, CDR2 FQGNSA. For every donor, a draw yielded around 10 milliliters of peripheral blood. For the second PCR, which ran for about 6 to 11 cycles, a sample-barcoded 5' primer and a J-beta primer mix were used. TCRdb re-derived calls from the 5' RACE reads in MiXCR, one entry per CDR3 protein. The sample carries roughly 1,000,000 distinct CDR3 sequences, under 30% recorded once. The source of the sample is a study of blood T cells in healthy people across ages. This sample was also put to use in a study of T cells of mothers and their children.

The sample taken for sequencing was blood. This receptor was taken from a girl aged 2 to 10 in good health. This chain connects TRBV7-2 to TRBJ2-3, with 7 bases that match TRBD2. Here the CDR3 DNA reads TGTGCCAGCAGCCCAACGGCAAGCGGGGTCACAGATACGCAGTATTTT. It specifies CASSPTASGVTDTQYF.